The clone carrying this TCR beta chain rates as large. This record belongs to a study of metastatic and nonmetastatic thyroid tumors. Study-wide context: Repertoire comparison spanned blood and tumor or nodule tissue of malignant and benign thyroid patients.

The germline V and J ends were trimmed by 6 bases and 6 bases, with 23 bases remaining between them. The CDR3 consists of 16 residues. CDR1 is MDHEN, CDR2 SYDVKM, per germline. Every patient was untreated before thyroid surgery. TCRdb redid the clone calls on the PCR reads using MiXCR. The sample includes fewer than 6,500 clones, 25% to 35% seen only once; the top ten take over 15%. The chain combines TRBV28 with TRBJ1-1; no clear D. The receptor was isolated from a female donor with papillary thyroid cancer or a benign thyroid nodule (not recorded which). Some clones in this sample may be carry-over from other donors' samples. Sequenced material: adjacent normal tissue. The chain's CDR3 is CASSRVLAVVRSEAFF. As DNA, the CDR3 is TGTGCCAGCAGCAGAGTCCTGGCGGTAGTCAGGTCTGAAGCTTTCTTT.